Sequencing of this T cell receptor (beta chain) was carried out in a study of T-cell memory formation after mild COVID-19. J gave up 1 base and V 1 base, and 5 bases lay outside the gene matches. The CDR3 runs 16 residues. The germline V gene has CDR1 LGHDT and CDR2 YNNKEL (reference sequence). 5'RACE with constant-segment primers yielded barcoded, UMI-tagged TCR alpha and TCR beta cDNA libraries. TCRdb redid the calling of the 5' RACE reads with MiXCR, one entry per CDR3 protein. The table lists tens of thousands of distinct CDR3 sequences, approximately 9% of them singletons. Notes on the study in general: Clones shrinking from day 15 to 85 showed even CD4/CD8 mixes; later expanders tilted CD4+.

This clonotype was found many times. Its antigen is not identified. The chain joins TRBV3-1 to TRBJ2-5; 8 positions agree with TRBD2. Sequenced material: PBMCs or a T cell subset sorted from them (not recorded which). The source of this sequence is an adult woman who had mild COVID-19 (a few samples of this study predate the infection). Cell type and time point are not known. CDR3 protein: CASSQGLRGAQETQYF. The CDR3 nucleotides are TGTGCCAGCAGCCAAGGGTTGCGGGGGGCCCAAGAGACCCAGTACTTC.